This T cell receptor (beta chain) was obtained from a study of beta chain features in type 1 diabetes. At the level of the study: Investigators examined 107,917,701 sorted cells across all samples.

General observations from the study: Equally in patients and controls, shorter templates might have been favored by PCR.

All of the isolated RNA was reverse transcribed, so expressed TCRB transcripts were sequenced. Libraries were prepared by immunoSEQ multiplex PCR; TCRdb keeps only in-frame clonotypes and omits some of them. The sample records approximately 380,000 clones, roughly 16% being singletons. Comment on this clone: Antigen unknown.

The clonotype comes from a woman aged 18-29 years in good health. Sequenced sample: naive CD4+ T cells from blood.

CDR3 DNA sequence: TGTGCCAGCAGGGGGACTAGCGGGAGTCAAGAGACCCAGTACTTC. Translation: CASRGTSGSQETQYF. The gene calls are TRBV6-1 and TRBJ2-5, with 14 bases lining up with TRBD2. The CDR3 has 15 amino acids. With V trimmed by 6 bases and J by 2 bases, 2 bases remained unmatched. Germline-derived CDR1 and CDR2 are MNHNS and SASEGT.